The 17 T cell receptor beta chains below come from one sample, sequenced in a study of control samples from healthy donors and cancer patients. Method: immunoSEQ multiplex PCR; TCRdb's copy keeps in-frame clones and lacks some. The sample shows about 190,000 clones, about nine tenths of them seen only once. Sequencing was done on a sample of blood. All receptors derive from a man between 25 and 39 years old in good health.

On this clone itself: The sample has other DNA sequences that encode this CDR3 too. The CDR3 is CASSDEQGGAGELFF. For the CDR3, the DNA is TGTGCCAGCAGTGACGAGCAGGGTGGGGCCGGGGAGCTGTTTTTT. V and J are TRBV6-4 and TRBJ2-2; D might be TRBD1 (5 bases). The germline CDR1 and CDR2 sequences are MRHNA and SNTAGT. V lost 2 bases, J lost 6 bases, and 13 bases lay in between. This CDR3 contains 15 residues.

The chain is built from TRBV28 and TRBJ2-2, with 7 bases lining up with TRBD1. The CDR3 totals 16 residues. CDR1 MDHEN and CDR2 SYDVKM come from the germline V gene. The V segment lost 6 bases and the J segment 2 bases; nucleotides outside the gene matches: 9. The CDR3 DNA is TGTGCCAGCAGCCTATGGACAGGCTTAAACACCGGGGAGCTGTTTTTT. Its translation is CASSLWTGLNTGELFF. The whole variable domain, remainder taken from reference TRBV28 and TRBJ2-2, is DVKVTQSSRYLVKRTGEKVFLECVQDMDHENMFWYRQDPGLGLRLIYFSYDVKMKEKGDIPEGYSVSREKKERFSLILESASTNQTSMYLCASSLWTGLNTGELFFGEGSRLTVL.

The chain employs TRBV7-9 and TRBJ2-7; possible D gene TRBD2, 7 bases. Germline assignment: CDR1 SEHNR and CDR2 FQNEAQ (reference sequence). This CDR3 is 15 amino acids long. Trimming pared 5 bases from V and 6 bases from J, leaving 20 bases between. CDR3 in amino acids: CASSRGGEATTEQYF. The CDR3 DNA reads TGTGCCAGCAGCCGAGGGGGGGAGGCTACGACCGAGCAGTACTTC.

This clone came up once. This chain links TRBV7-9 with TRBJ1-6, with no clear D. V was pared by 1 base and J by 7 bases, with 11 bases between. The CDR3 contains 15 residues. Per the germline V gene, CDR1 is SEHNR and CDR2 is FQNEAQ (reference sequence). The CDR3 sequence: CASSLGFGGNSPLHF. Here the CDR3 DNA reads TGTGCCAGCAGCTTAGGATTCGGTGGGAATTCACCCCTCCACTTT.

The chain combines TRBV5-6 with TRBJ1-2; D is unclear. From germline, CDR1 is SGHDT and CDR2 YYEEEE. With 4 bases removed from V and 1 base from J, the gap between germline ends came to 8 bases. The CDR3 extends over 13 amino acids. The CDR3, as DNA: TGTGCCAGCAGCCTACAGATTAACTATGGCTACACCTTC. This encodes CASSLQINYGYTF.

This clone was detected once. The J gene is TRBJ1-1, the V gene TRBV25-1; D not certain. Deletions cut 3 bases from V and 1 base from J, with 9 bases between. The germline CDR1 and CDR2 sequences are MGHDK and SYGVNS. The CDR3 contains 14 residues. CDR3 loop: CASSDHARNTEAFF. The CDR3 DNA sequence: TGTGCCAGCAGTGACCACGCGAGGAACACTGAAGCTTTCTTT.

This clone was picked up a small number of times. This chain links TRBV6-6 with TRBJ1-5; D may be TRBD1 (6 bases). This CDR3 is built from 14 residues. Germline CDR1 is MNHNY and CDR2 is SVGAGI (reference sequence). Trimming cost V 6 bases and J 3 bases, with 12 bases left between them. CDR3: CASSPTGTNQPQHF. The CDR3 DNA follows: TGTGCCAGCAGCCCAACAGGGACCAATCAGCCCCAGCATTTT.

The CDR3 sequence is CASSLINEQFF. CDR3 nucleotides: TGTGCCAGCAGCTTAATCAATGAGCAGTTCTTC. The chain uses TRBV5-6 and TRBJ2-1; D call uncertain. CDR1 is SGHDT and CDR2 is YYEEEE in the germline V gene. Trimming took off 2 bases at V and 6 bases at J, with 3 bases between the two ends. The CDR3 contains 11 residues. The variable domain in full, with the rest retrieved from reference TRBV5-6 and TRBJ2-1, is DAGVTQSPTHLIKTRGQQVTLRCSPKSGHDTVSWYQQALGQGPQFIFQYYEEEERQRGNFPDRFSGHQFPNYSSELNVNALLLGDSALYLCASSLINEQFFGPGTRLTVL.

The rearrangement joins TRBV19 to TRBJ2-3; D is unresolved. Trimming cost V 5 bases and J 2 bases, with 11 bases left between them. The CDR3 covers 14 residues. The germline CDR1 and CDR2 sequences are LNHDA and SQIVND (reference sequence). The CDR3 region is CASSPGVDTDTQYF. The CDR3 nucleotides are TGTGCCAGTAGTCCTGGGGTCGACACAGATACGCAGTATTTT. Using reference TRBV19 and TRBJ2-3 for the parts outside the CDR3, the full variable domain is DGGITQSPKYLFRKEGQNVTLSCEQNLNHDAMYWYRQDPGQGLRLIYYSQIVNDFQKGDIAEGYSVSREKKESFPLTVTSAQKNPTAFYLCASSPGVDTDTQYFGPGTRLTVL.

This clone was observed a handful of times. This chain uses TRBV7-6 with TRBJ2-2, with 8 bases identical to TRBD2. The CDR3 runs to 16 residues. V lost 3 bases and J lost 0; bases outside the gene matches: 3. Per the germline V gene, CDR1 is SGHVS and CDR2 is FNYEAQ. The CDR3 is CASSFLAGSNTGELFF. In DNA form, the CDR3 reads TGTGCCAGCAGCTTCTTAGCGGGGTCGAACACCGGGGAGCTGTTTTTT.

In its sample, this clone was seen once. The genes are TRBV6-5 and TRBJ2-5; no firm D call. V dropped 6 bases and J dropped 5 bases, with 4 bases sitting between them. The CDR3 sequence is 10 residues long. Germline values: CDR1 MNHEY, CDR2 SVGAGI. The CDR3 nucleotides read TGTGCCAGCAGGGGTGAGACCCAGTACTTC. Protein sequence: CASRGETQYF.

The V call is TRBV6-5, the J call TRBJ1-4; 8 nucleotides align to TRBD1. V lost 6 bases and J lost 3; bases outside the gene matches: 3. The germline V gene has CDR1 MNHEY and CDR2 SVGAGI. The CDR3 covers 14 residues. Here the CDR3 DNA reads TGTGCCAGCAGAACAGGGGGTCCTAATGAAAAACTGTTTTTT. It yields the protein CASRTGGPNEKLFF.

This clone was seen only once. The rearrangement uses TRBV5-1 and TRBJ2-7; 7 bases align to TRBD1. The CDR3 sequence is 14 residues long. Germline trimming cut 3 bases from V and 3 bases from J; bases unmatched to any gene: 6. Per germline, CDR1 SGHRS and CDR2 YFSETQ. The CDR3 region is CASSSQTGHYEQYF. In nucleotides, the CDR3 is TGCGCCAGCAGCTCGCAGACAGGGCACTACGAGCAGTACTTC.

This chain links TRBV24-1 with TRBJ2-1, with D possibly matching TRBD2 (5 bases). The CDR3 has 15 residues. Germline V gives CDR1 KGHDR, CDR2 SFDVKD. The V gene lost 9 bases and the J gene lost 0 bases, with 14 bases spanning the gap. The CDR3 sequence is CATAPSSSSYNEQFF. The CDR3 DNA follows: TGTGCCACCGCGCCTAGCTCGAGCTCCTACAATGAGCAGTTCTTC.

The gene calls are TRBV2 and TRBJ2-3; no reliable D call. Germline V gives CDR1 SNHLY, CDR2 FYNNEI. V was trimmed by 7 bases and J by 1 base, leaving 12 bases between them. The CDR3 runs 14 residues. CDR3 DNA sequence: TGTGCCAGCAAGCAAAATGGGGGCACAGATACGCAGTATTTT. Its protein product is CASKQNGGTDTQYF.

The chain joins TRBV5-6 to TRBJ2-2; 10 nucleotides line up with TRBD2. V dropped 1 base and J dropped 2; count of bases not matched to a gene: 5. The CDR3 is 17 amino acids. The germline V gene has CDR1 SGHDT and CDR2 YYEEEE. CDR3 in amino acids: CASSLLSGGLNTGELFF. The CDR3 DNA follows: TGTGCCAGCAGCTTGCTTAGCGGGGGGCTTAACACCGGGGAGCTGTTTTTT.

V gene TRBV6-5 combines with J gene TRBJ2-2, with D possibly being TRBD2 (6 bases). This CDR3 spans 14 amino acids. The V end was cut by 0 bases, the J end by 6 bases, with 8 bases between. The germline gives CDR1 MNHEY, CDR2 SVGAGI. CDR3: CASSYSGGAGELFF. The CDR3 nucleotides read TGTGCCAGCAGTTACTCAGGCGGGGCCGGGGAGCTGTTTTTT.